Included here is one TCR beta chain sequence, with context. Its antigen is unidentified. This specimen comes from a study of cytomegalovirus exposure and HLA in healthy donors. General study points: Whilst most TCR sequences proved rare, a subset of public TCRs occurred across many donors. TCR beta V- and J-gene trimming, according to a later analysis, was linked to a missense DCLRE1C variant.

The primer mix had 60 Vbeta and 13 Jbeta primers. In the authors' workflow: As a later analysis found, there were 82 million or so unique TCR beta chains, of which 8.5 million to 14 million were shared. This table comes from immunoSEQ multiplex PCR, and its TCRdb copy is limited to in-frame clones, with some not included. The V and J calls and the clone size are those of that table, but D and trimming were determined from the DNA. The sample includes roughly 150,000 clones, 78% of them seen just once. Healthy individuals who donated bone marrow served as the donors. The CDR3 consists of 15 residues. Trimming cost V 3 bases and J 1 base; bases outside gene matches: 2. Germline CDR1 reads LNHDA; CDR2 reads SQIVND (reference sequence).

The chain uses TRBV19 and TRBJ2-3, with 9 nucleotides matching TRBD1. Sequenced: PBMCs. This TCR was recovered from a male donor in good health and CMV-seronegative. CDR3 protein: CASSMGTGRTDTQYF. DNA of the CDR3: TGTGCCAGTAGTATGGGGACAGGGCGCACAGATACGCAGTATTTT.